The clone carrying this T cell receptor beta chain was seen many times. As yet, its antigen is unknown. This entry belongs to a study of early T cells in non-severe SARS-CoV-2 infection. Study summary: Investigators sequenced bulk RNA drawn from unsorted whole blood, and chains remained unpaired. Study-wide points: The VDJdb matching leaned toward anti-spike CD8 responses and overlooked private and CD4 specificities.

Attached unique molecular identifiers marked individual cDNA molecules. TCRdb reprocessed the 5' RACE reads via MiXCR and lists one record per CDR3 protein. The table lists 20,000 to 25,000 distinct CDR3 sequences, about 4% of them singletons, with roughly 1.5% in the top ten. This CDR3 contains 11 residues. Germline V gives CDR1 DFQATT, CDR2 SNEGSKA (reference sequence). V gene TRBV20-1 combines with J gene TRBJ2-1; perhaps D is TRBD1 or TRBD2 (6 bases each). The sequenced sample consisted of whole blood. This TCR derives from an adult who was a healthcare worker with PCR-confirmed SARS-CoV-2 infection or an uninfected control (not recorded which). The DNA for the CDR3 is TGCATTGGGGGGCGAGGAAATGAGCAGTTCTTC. Residues: CIGGRGNEQFF.